Listed below are T cell receptor beta chains from one sample, sequenced in a study of shared T cell receptors in the human thymus. Libraries were prepared by immunoSEQ multiplex PCR; TCRdb keeps only in-frame clonotypes and omits some of them. The sample lists around 730,000 clones, 70% to 90% occurring once. The data were also submitted as part of a second study, on human thymus T cells.

Sequenced input: thymocytes. These receptors were collected from a girl under three years old with a congenital heart defect. Both conserved end residues are part of each CDR3. The D gene is left open where the match is weak. The size field is filled for only some rows; it gives once, few, many or a size class.

NA	TRBD1	TRBV13	TRBJ1-1	CASSYDRGMNTEAFF	TGTGCCAGCAGTTATGACAGGGGGATGAACACTGAAGCTTTCTTT
NA	NA	TRBV29-1	TRBJ2-4	CSGAGSENIQYF	TGCAGCGGCGCAGGTTCCGAAAACATTCAGTACTTC
few	TRBD1	TRBV7-2	TRBJ1-2	CASSLKDRGGGYTF	TGTGCCAGCAGCTTAAAGGACAGGGGGGGTGGCTACACCTTC
NA	TRBD2	TRBV9	TRBJ2-3	CASSVFGTAKLIRGGSGTDTQYF	TGTGCCAGCAGCGTATTTGGAACCGCTAAGCTTATTCGGGGGGGCTCTGGCACAGATACGCAGTATTTT
NA	TRBD1	TRBV11-2	TRBJ1-2	CASSLPTGAKQHYGYTF	TGTGCCAGCAGCTTACCGACAGGGGCCAAACAACACTATGGCTACACCTTC
NA	NA	TRBV7-6	TRBJ1-3	CASSLVTSRWLTSSGNTIYF	TGTGCCAGCAGCTTAGTAACGTCGAGGTGGCTTACGAGCTCTGGAAACACCATATATTTT
NA	NA	TRBV15	TRBJ1-2	CATSRGPGRDESIGGYTF	TGTGCCACCAGCAGGGGACCGGGGAGGGACGAATCTATAGGGGGCTACACCTTC
NA	NA	TRBV2	TRBJ2-3	CASASNMAGAGTDTQYF	TGTGCCAGCGCCTCAAACATGGCGGGGGCGGGCACAGATACGCAGTATTTT
few	TRBD1	TRBV5-1	TRBJ2-5	CASSHDRGDSQETQYF	TGCGCCAGCAGTCACGACAGGGGGGATTCCCAAGAGACCCAGTACTTC
NA	NA	TRBV5-1	TRBJ1-2	CASSPRPQGPEGGYTF	TGCGCCAGCAGCCCACGCCCCCAGGGCCCTGAAGGGGGCTACACCTTC
NA	TRBD1	TRBV6-5	TRBJ1-6	CASRPQGAGGSPLHF	TGTGCCAGCAGACCACAGGGGGCCGGGGGTTCACCCCTCCACTTT
NA	TRBD1	TRBV5-6	TRBJ2-5	CASSLHGGQGGETQYF	TGTGCCAGCAGCTTGCACGGGGGACAGGGAGGGGAGACCCAGTACTTC
few	NA	TRBV9	TRBJ1-5	CASSSPHADSLGNQPQHF	TGTGCCAGCAGCTCCCCCCACGCGGACAGTTTAGGCAATCAGCCCCAGCATTTT
NA	NA	TRBV15	TRBJ1-6	CATSRISGGSSYNSPLHF	TGTGCCACCAGCAGGATCTCGGGGGGTAGCTCCTATAATTCACCCCTCCACTTT
once	NA	TRBV5-8	TRBJ2-5	CASSLGAVKETQYF	TGTGCCAGCAGCTTGGGGGCTGTAAAAGAGACCCAGTACTTC
NA	NA	TRBV5-1	TRBJ1-6	CASSSTWGRPDSPLHF	TGCGCCAGCAGCTCGACGTGGGGGAGGCCTGATTCACCCCTCCACTTT
NA	NA	TRBV5-1	TRBJ1-2	CASSPGRLRSPGIPHYGYTF	TGCGCCAGCAGCCCAGGACGGTTAAGGTCCCCAGGGATCCCACACTATGGCTACACCTTC
NA	TRBD2	TRBV2	TRBJ2-7	CASRDPGGTPLVSEQYF	TGTGCCAGCAGGGACCCGGGGGGAACTCCTTTGGTCTCCGAGCAGTACTTC
once	NA	TRBV19	TRBJ2-2	CASSRGVWRGSNTGELFF	TGTGCCAGTAGCAGGGGGGTGTGGAGGGGCTCGAACACCGGGGAGCTGTTTTTT
NA	NA	TRBV15	TRBJ2-1	CATSRETREQFF	TGTGCCACCAGCAGGGAGACCCGGGAGCAGTTCTTC
NA	NA	TRBV28	TRBJ1-4	CASSANRDQGTNEKLFF	TGTGCCAGCAGCGCCAACAGGGACCAAGGAACTAATGAAAAACTGTTTTTT